This entry describes one T cell receptor beta chain. Its antigen is not identified. This sample was included in a study of T cell responses to AZD1222 COVID-19 vaccine. General study findings and limits: Repertoire sampling was restricted to post-peak T cell response timepoints. When two AZD1222 doses had been given, Spike-specific TCR breadth and depth rose. Donors were chiefly white British, with a greater number of females, and clonal diversity was perhaps underestimated.

Using immunoSEQ multiplex PCR, the repertoire was profiled, and TCRdb retains in-frame clones only, with some absent. The repertoire consists of 130,000 to 150,000 clones, with 80% to 95% occurring once and the leading ten covering approximately 2.9%. The sample in question was peripheral blood, obtained on day 0 of MenACWY control vaccination. The source is an adult in good health.

The CDR3 sequence: CASRGRGGDSYEQYF. In DNA, the CDR3 is TGTGCCAGTAGGGGTCGGGGGGGCGACTCCTACGAGCAGTACTTC. The chain is built from TRBV19 and TRBJ2-7, with TRBD2 matching over 8 bases. Germline lookup yields CDR1 LNHDA and CDR2 SQIVND (reference sequence). The CDR3 consists of 15 residues. J gave up 0 bases and V 6 bases, and 7 bases lay outside the gene matches.